This T cell receptor beta chain was sequenced in a study of OX40 agonist ivuxolimab in advanced cancers. Assay: immunoSEQ multiplex PCR; the TCRdb copy retains only in-frame clones and omits some. The data contain over 85,000 clones, about 91% of them singletons. This clone occurred once. Germline V gene data show CDR1 as SGHTA and CDR2 as FQGNSA. This CDR3 is built from 18 residues. The junction had 14 bases not matched to a gene; V was cut back by 5 bases and J by 5 bases. The sequence was obtained from an adult with an advanced solid tumor such as melanoma, head and neck, liver or kidney cancer. The source material was CD4+ or CD8+ T cells sorted from blood, sampled in a trial of the OX40 agonist ivuxolimab. This rearrangement joins TRBV7-2 to TRBJ2-7; 14 bases are shared with TRBD2. DNA of the CDR3: TGTGCCAGCAGCCCTAGAGGGGGGACTAGCGGGAGTTTTGACGAGCAGTACTTC. This encodes CASSPRGGTSGSFDEQYF.